The 30 T cell receptor beta chains reported below all come from one sample, sequenced in a study of T cells in Graves' hyperthyroidism and ophthalmopathy (dated by TCRdb to the late 2010s). Library preparation was by multiplex PCR. The sequencer was an Illumina HiSeq 2000. TCR beta CDR3 regions were amplified from RNA transcripts. The TCR CDR3 was subjected to a first round of RT-PCR using the HTBI primer set and the Qiagen OneStep RT-PCR kit. The raw public reads went through TCRdb reprocessing: fastp at Q25, MiXCR clone calling, in-frame beta chains kept. Merged by CDR3 protein, the rows form single entries marked with the most common genes and DNA. This sample comprises 400,000 to 600,000 distinct CDR3 sequences, approximately 16% of them detected only once. Approximately 30% of the sample lies in the top ten. Specimen: blood. Receptors originate from a woman younger than 45 with Graves' ophthalmopathy.

The sample holds a few counts of this clonotype. At one boundary the junction diverges from the germline segment, which might be a read error. The CDR3 region has the DNA TGTGCCAGCAGCGAAGACGGAAACACCGGGGAGCTGTTTTTT. Translation gives CASSEDGNTGELFF. V is TRBV6-1 and J is TRBJ2-2; unclear D gene. This CDR3 has 14 amino acids. CDR1 is MNHNS and CDR2 is SASEGT in the germline V gene.

Notes on this clonotype: At one end the junction does not follow the germline gene, possibly because of a read error. The rearrangement links TRBV9 to TRBJ2-7; 7 nucleotides agree with TRBD2. The CDR3 is made up of 15 amino acids. Germline lookup yields CDR1 SGDLS and CDR2 YYNGEE. CDR3 bases: TGTGCCAGCAGCGTAGTACTAGCGCCTCCGGGCGAGCAGTGCTTC. Translated: CASSVVLAPPGEQCF.

On this clonotype: This clone may be a read error of a much larger clone one base away. The chain has TRBV7-9 and TRBJ2-7, with D perhaps TRBD1 (6 bases). Germline CDR1 SEHNR, CDR2 FQNEAQ (reference sequence). CDR3 length: 12 residues. CDR3 sequence reads: CASSPDEGERYF. The CDR3, as DNA: TGTGCCAGCAGCCCAGATGAGGGGGAGCGGTACTTC. The complete variable domain, with remaining parts taken from reference TRBV7-9 and TRBJ2-7, reads DTGVSQNPRHKITKRGQNVTFRCDPISEHNRLYWYRQTLGQGPEFLTYFQNEAQLEKSRLLSDRFSAERPKGSFSTLEIQRTEQGDSAMYLCASSPDEGERYFGPGTRLTVT.

This clonotype was observed many times. The CDR3 DNA is TGTGCTAGTGGTTTGGACCCAGGGTTAGACACTGAAGCTTTCTTT. This translates into CASGLDPGLDTEAFF. V and J are TRBV12-5 and TRBJ1-1, with D possibly TRBD1 on 5 matching bases. The germline gives CDR1 LGHNT, CDR2 FRNRAP. The CDR3 has 15 amino acids. V was shortened by 1 base and J by 3 bases, with 12 bases between the two germline ends.

The chain carries TRBV7-9 and TRBJ2-2; D call uncertain. This CDR3 spans 13 amino acids. Germline CDR1 and CDR2: SEHNR and FQNEAQ (reference sequence). The V gene lost 5 bases and the J gene lost 4 bases, with 8 bases spanning the gap. The CDR3 nucleotides are TGTGCCAGCAGCCCCCAGATCACCGGGGAGCTGTTTTTT. Its translation is CASSPQITGELFF.

V usage is TRBV5-1 and J usage is TRBJ2-5; D remains unclear. This CDR3 comprises 14 residues. Trimming cost V 0 bases and J 5 bases, with 11 bases left between them. Germline CDR1 and CDR2: SGHRS and YFSETQ. CDR3 nucleotides: TGCGCCAGCAGCTTGGCTTCCCCTGTGGAGACCCAGTACTTC. Translation: CASSLASPVETQYF.

There are many counts of this clonotype. The chain has TRBV28 and TRBJ1-2; perhaps TRBD1 as D (6 bases). This CDR3 contains 22 residues. CDR1 is MDHEN and CDR2 is SYDVKM in the germline V gene. V was pared by 1 base and J by 4 bases, with 34 bases between. The CDR3 bases are TGTGCCAGCAGTTTATCAATACTACCTTGGGACACAACCCGGGACGGGACCTATGGCTACACCTTC. Residues: CASSLSILPWDTTRDGTYGYTF.

As to this clonotype: Germline and junction disagree at one end, which may indicate a read error. The chain is built from TRBV20-1 and TRBJ2-5; no clear D gene. The CDR3 is 11 residues long. From germline, CDR1 is DFQATT and CDR2 SNEGSKA (reference sequence). CDR3 in DNA: TGCGGTGCTAACCATCTGGAGACCCAGTACTTC. This gives the protein CGANHLETQYF.

This chain connects TRBV5-4 to TRBJ1-4, with D uncertain. The CDR3 consists of 15 residues. Germline values: CDR1 SGHNT, CDR2 YYREEE (reference sequence). V was trimmed by 4 bases and J by 5 bases, leaving 15 bases between them. Here the CDR3 reads CASSMNRAVNEKLFF. The CDR3 DNA is TGTGCCAGCAGCATGAACCGGGCCGTAAATGAAAAACTGTTTTTT.

The sample holds a few counts of this clonotype. The rearrangement links TRBV20-1 to TRBJ2-5; D not certain. The V end lost 6 bases, the J end lost 5 bases, and 7 bases lay between the germline ends. The CDR3 contains 10 residues. CDR1 DFQATT and CDR2 SNEGSKA come from the germline V gene (reference sequence). CDR3 bases: TGCAGTGCCCAGGCTGAGACCCAGTACTTC. Protein product: CSAQAETQYF.

The genes are TRBV7-2 and TRBJ2-7; no clear D gene. V was cut by 2 bases and J by 6 bases, with 17 bases left in between. Germline V gives CDR1 SGHTA, CDR2 FQGNSA. The CDR3 spans 15 residues. CDR3 sequence reads: CASSLSAGPFSEQYF. The CDR3 DNA reads TGTGCCAGCAGCTTATCGGCCGGACCCTTCTCCGAGCAGTACTTC. Full variable domain (missing parts from reference TRBV7-2 and TRBJ2-7): GAGVSQSPSNKVTEKGKDVELRCDPISGHTALYWYRQSLGQGLEFLIYFQGNSAPDKSGLPSDRFSAERTGGSVSTLTIQRTQQEDSAVYLCASSLSAGPFSEQYFGPGTRLTVT.

Points on this clonotype: One end of the junction is discordant with germline, which a read error may explain. The chain uses TRBV28 and TRBJ2-3; 9 positions agree with TRBD2. This CDR3 has 18 residues. The germline V gene has CDR1 MDHEN and CDR2 SYDVKM. The CDR3 coding sequence is TGTGCCAGCAGTTTCATCCCCAGACTAGCGGAGGGCACAGATACGCAGTGTTTT. It is translated as CASSFIPRLAEGTDTQCF.

This clonotype came up many times. The gene calls are TRBV5-1 and TRBJ1-1; D gene uncertain. Trimming stripped 0 bases from V and 2 bases from J, with 5 bases between. The CDR3 has 13 amino acids. Germline V CDR1 and CDR2: SGHRS, YFSETQ. The CDR3 DNA is TGCGCCAGCAGCTTGGAAGATAACACTGAAGCTTTCTTT. Protein: CASSLEDNTEAFF.

This CDR3 reads CSAKYISNQPQHF. The CDR3 nucleotides are TGCAGTGCTAAATACATATCAAATCAGCCCCAGCATTTT. This rearrangement joins TRBV20-1 to TRBJ1-5; D not certain. V lost 4 bases to trimming and J lost 4 bases, with 11 bases between them. Germline V gene sequence: CDR1 DFQATT, CDR2 SNEGSKA (reference sequence). CDR3 length equals 13 residues.

This clonotype was counted many times. CDR3 amino acids: CSARDRRGRAGSDTQYF. CDR3 DNA: TGCAGTGCTAGAGATCGGCGCGGGAGGGCAGGGTCAGATACGCAGTATTTT. This chain connects TRBV20-1 to TRBJ2-3; 9 nucleotides match TRBD2. Per the germline V gene, CDR1 is DFQATT and CDR2 is SNEGSKA (reference sequence). The CDR3 has 17 residues. After removal of 0 bases from V and 4 bases from J, the junction contained 11 bases not matched to a gene.

The rearrangement uses TRBV20-1 and TRBJ2-1, with D uncertain. The CDR3 contains 16 residues. CDR1 and CDR2 (germline): DFQATT, SNEGSKA (reference sequence). V lost 6 bases, J lost 1 base, and 19 bases lay in between. CDR3 coding DNA: TGCAGTGCCTTTGCTGACCAGGATATATCCTACAATGAGCAGTTCTTC. Its translation is CSAFADQDISYNEQFF.

In its sample, this clonotype was seen many times. V and J are TRBV7-9 and TRBJ2-5; 10 nucleotides align to TRBD1. CDR1 and CDR2 (germline): SEHNR, FQNEAQ (reference sequence). The CDR3 consists of 15 residues. V was clipped by 5 bases and J by 3 bases; unmatched bases: 6. The CDR3, as DNA: TGTGCCAGCAGCGTTTCCGGGACAGGGGAAGAGACCCAGTACTTC. It codes for CASSVSGTGEETQYF.

This clonotype has just a few counts. One end of the junction varies from germline; a read error may be responsible. This rearrangement joins TRBV20-1 to TRBJ2-7; D gene unclear. CDR1 and CDR2 from the germline V gene are DFQATT and SNEGSKA (reference sequence). This CDR3 contains 15 residues. The CDR3 nucleotides are TGCAGTGCTAGCTGGTCCGGGCCAACTATCCACGAGCAGCACTTC. It specifies CSASWSGPTIHEQHF.

The chain combines TRBV5-1 with TRBJ1-1, with D unclear. The CDR3 covers 15 residues. The germline V gene encodes CDR1 SGHRS and CDR2 YFSETQ. Trimming removed 5 bases at V and 7 bases at J, with 21 bases between. CDR3 nucleotide sequence: TGCGCCAGCAGTTTAATGGCAGGAACCTTCGATGAAGCTTTCTTT. Translating it yields CASSLMAGTFDEAFF.

This clonotype was seen at least ten times. This chain links TRBV27 with TRBJ1-6; unclear D gene. This CDR3 spans 16 amino acids. V was trimmed by 1 base and J by 14 bases, leaving 21 bases between them. CDR1 MNHEY and CDR2 SMNVEV come from the germline V gene (reference sequence). DNA of the CDR3: TGTGCCAGCAGTTTATTCTTACGAGCAGGCGAGGTTGCCCTCCACTTT. This translates into CASSLFLRAGEVALHF.

This clonotype was seen at least ten times. The gene calls are TRBV6-2 or TRBV6-3 and TRBJ2-7; no clear D. The V end was cut by 4 bases, the J end by 3 bases, with 16 bases between. This CDR3 has 15 residues. Germline V gives CDR1 MNHEY, CDR2 SVGEGT. Written as DNA, the CDR3 is TGTGCCAGCAGTTGGGGTCAGCATGTCGGCTACGAGCAGTACTTC. It translates to CASSWGQHVGYEQYF.

The chain is built from TRBV19 and TRBJ2-2, with D unresolved. Germline CDR1 LNHDA, CDR2 SQIVND (reference sequence). V dropped 5 bases and J dropped 7 bases, with 17 bases sitting between them. The CDR3 contains 15 residues. CDR3 bases: TGTGCCAGTAGTCTCTCCTTCTATGGGTTCGGGGAGCTGTTTTTT. Translated, it gives CASSLSFYGFGELFF.

This clonotype was seen repeatedly, ten times or more. The rearrangement links TRBV6-1 to TRBJ1-5; D may be TRBD1 (6 bases). The CDR3 is 13 amino acids. Germline V gives CDR1 MNHNS, CDR2 SASEGT. The germline V and J ends were trimmed by 5 bases and 6 bases, with 11 bases remaining between them. CDR3 nucleotides: TGTGCCAGCAGTCAGAACAGGGCTCAGCCCCAGCATTTT. Protein sequence: CASSQNRAQPQHF.

This rearrangement joins TRBV6-1 to TRBJ1-1; 8 bases are a match to TRBD1. The trim removed 5 bases at V and 4 bases at J, leaving 9 bases unmatched. The CDR3 runs 15 residues. CDR1 and CDR2 from the germline V gene are MNHNS and SASEGT. The CDR3 region is CASSLRGHSGTEAFF. CDR3 coding DNA: TGTGCCAGCAGTCTCAGGGGGCACTCTGGCACTGAAGCTTTCTTT.

This clonotype was seen at least ten times. The V gene is TRBV20-1, the J gene TRBJ2-1; D remains ambiguous. V shed 3 bases and J shed 2 bases, with 14 bases lying between them. Germline lookup yields CDR1 DFQATT and CDR2 SNEGSKA (reference sequence). The CDR3 has 15 residues. In DNA form, the CDR3 reads TGCAGTGCTAGGGGCTTCTCTTCCCCCTACAATGAGCAGTTCTTC. Translated: CSARGFSSPYNEQFF.

J is TRBJ2-2 and V is TRBV6-5; 15 nucleotides match TRBD2. This CDR3 is 17 amino acids long. The germline V gene encodes CDR1 MNHEY and CDR2 SVGAGI. With 2 bases clipped from V and 6 bases from J, the junction kept 4 bases outside the gene matches. CDR3 amino acids: CASSYPGLAGGSGELFF. The CDR3 coding sequence is TGTGCCAGCAGTTACCCCGGACTAGCGGGAGGGTCCGGGGAGCTGTTTTTT.

This CDR3 reads CSASRREGQFF. In DNA, the CDR3 is TGCAGTGCTAGTAGGCGGGAGGGCCAGTTCTTC. The gene calls are TRBV20-1 and TRBJ2-1, with 9 positions matching TRBD2. Losses at the gene ends were 3 bases for V and 13 bases for J; bases not matched to a gene: 4. Germline-derived CDR1 and CDR2 are DFQATT and SNEGSKA (reference sequence). CDR3 size: 11 residues.

This chain links TRBV7-9 with TRBJ2-7; D not certain. Germline values: CDR1 SEHNR, CDR2 FQNEAQ (reference sequence). This CDR3 is 12 amino acids long. V dropped 4 bases and J dropped 4 bases, with 8 bases sitting between them. CDR3 coding DNA: TGTGCCAGCAGCTCCGATTTGTACGAGCAGTACTTC. Translation: CASSSDLYEQYF.

This clonotype was counted a few times. The gene calls are TRBV20-1 and TRBJ1-3, with 7 bases matching TRBD1. Germline lookup yields CDR1 DFQATT and CDR2 SNEGSKA (reference sequence). The CDR3 length is 13 residues. The CDR3 DNA sequence: TGCAGAAAAAGGGACAGCTCTGGAAACACCATATATTTT. Its translation: CRKRDSSGNTIYF.

As regards this clonotype: Since a much larger clone is just one base distant, this may be a read error. This chain links TRBV7-2 with TRBJ2-5; a possible D gene is TRBD2 (5 bases). Trimming removed 5 bases at V and 3 bases at J, with 7 bases between. Germline V gives CDR1 SGHTA, CDR2 FQGNSA. CDR3 length: 12 amino acids. CDR3 protein: CASSPGEETQYF. Written as DNA, the CDR3 is TGTGCCAGCAGCCCCGGGGAAGAGACCCAGTACTTC.